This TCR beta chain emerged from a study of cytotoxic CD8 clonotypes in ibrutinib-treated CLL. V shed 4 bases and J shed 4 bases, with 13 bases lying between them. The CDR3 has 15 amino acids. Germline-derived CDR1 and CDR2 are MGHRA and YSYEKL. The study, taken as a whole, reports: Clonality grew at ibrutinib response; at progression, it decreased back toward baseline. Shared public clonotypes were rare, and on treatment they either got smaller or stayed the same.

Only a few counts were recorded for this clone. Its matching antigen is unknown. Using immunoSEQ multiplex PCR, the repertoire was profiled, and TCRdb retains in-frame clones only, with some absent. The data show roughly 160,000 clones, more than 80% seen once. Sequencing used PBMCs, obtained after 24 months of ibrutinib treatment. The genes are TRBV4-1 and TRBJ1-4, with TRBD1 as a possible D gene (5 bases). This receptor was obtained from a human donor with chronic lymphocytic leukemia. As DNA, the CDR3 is TGCGCCAGCAGCCGAAGACAGCGTGTTAATGAAAAACTGTTTTTT. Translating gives CASSRRQRVNEKLFF.